The rows below give T cell receptor beta chains drawn from one sample of a study of identical twins. One entry per CDR3 protein, called by TCRdb with MiXCR from the 5' RACE reads. The data contain some 300,000 distinct CDR3 sequences, roughly 12% of them seen just once; the ten biggest clones take up approximately 7.9%. This sample also belongs to another study, concerning yellow fever vaccine responses in identical twins.

Sample: CD8+ T cells sorted from blood. The receptors here all came from a woman under 30 in good health. Both conserved end residues are part of each CDR3. Each record gives: J gene, clone size, D gene, V gene, CDR3 DNA, CDR3 protein. A D gene is named only where the DNA matches it firmly. The size entry is marked missing in some rows and otherwise reads once, few, many or a size class.

>TRBJ2-7|.|.|TRBV4-1
TGCGCCAGCAGCCAAGATACCGGGGTGGGGTACGAGCAGTACTTC
CASSQDTGVGYEQYF
>TRBJ2-1|few|TRBD2|TRBV4-1
TGCGCCAGCAGCCAAGTTAGCGGGACCCTCAATGAGCAGTTCTTC
CASSQVSGTLNEQFF
>TRBJ2-3|.|.|TRBV3-1
TGTGCCAGCAGCCAAGGTGTGATTGGAAGCACAGATACGCAGTATTTT
CASSQGVIGSTDTQYF
>TRBJ2-2|.|TRBD2|TRBV7-8
TGTGCCAGCAGCTTTGGTAGCGGGGGGTTTGACACCGGGGAGCTGTTTTTT
CASSFGSGGFDTGELFF
>TRBJ2-5|.|TRBD1|TRBV28
TGTGCCAGCAGTTTCTTAGGACAGGGGGTAAAAGAGACCCAGTACTTC
CASSFLGQGVKETQYF
>TRBJ1-6|few|.|TRBV5-5
TGTGCCAGCAGCTTGGCCGGGAGGGAGGAGTCACCCCTCCACTTT
CASSLAGREESPLHF
>TRBJ2-3|many|.|TRBV20-1
TGCAGTGCTAGGACCGTGAGCGGGTTCGACACAGATACGCAGTATTTT
CSARTVSGFDTDTQYF
>TRBJ2-3|few|.|TRBV4-1
TGCGCCAGCAGCCATTTAAAAACAGATACGCAGTATTTT
CASSHLKTDTQYF
>TRBJ1-3|many|.|TRBV5-1
TGCGCCAGCAGCTTGGGGACAGCGGTTGGAAACACCATATATTTT
CASSLGTAVGNTIYF
>TRBJ1-3|.|TRBD1|TRBV5-1
TGCGCCAGCAGCTTGGGGACAGGCTCCAACTCTGGAAACACCATATATTTT
CASSLGTGSNSGNTIYF
>TRBJ1-3|.|.|TRBV4-1
TGCGCCAGCAGCCAAGGAGTAGTGCGGGACCCATATTTT
CASSQGVVRDPYF
>TRBJ1-2|.|.|TRBV4-1
TGCGCCAGCAGCCAAGACGCGGGCAACTATGGCTACACCTTC
CASSQDAGNYGYTF
>TRBJ2-1|.|.|TRBV15
TGTGCCACCAGCAGAGGACTCCAGAGCTCCTACAATGAGCAGTTCTTC
CATSRGLQSSYNEQFF
>TRBJ2-7|few|.|TRBV3-1
TGTGCCAGCAGCCCGGGACCGACAACGTACGAGCAGTACTTC
CASSPGPTTYEQYF
>TRBJ2-1|many|.|TRBV6-2/TRBV6-3
TGTGCCAGCAGCGACTCATTATCGGTAAATGAGCAGTTCTTC
CASSDSLSVNEQFF
>TRBJ1-2|few|.|TRBV29-1
TGCAGCGTTGACCGGGCAGATGGCTACACCTTC
CSVDRADGYTF
>TRBJ2-3|.|.|TRBV7-9
TGTGCCAGCAGCTCGACAGGCCGAATGAGCACAGATACGCAGTATTTT
CASSSTGRMSTDTQYF
>TRBJ2-7|few|TRBD1|TRBV9
TGTGCCAGCAGCGCAGGGGGCAGGGGCTATACCTACGAGCAGTACTTC
CASSAGGRGYTYEQYF
>TRBJ2-1|many|TRBD2|TRBV5-5
TGTGCCAGCAGCTTGGAAGCTCTAGCGGGGTTCTACAATGAGCAGTTCTTC
CASSLEALAGFYNEQFF
>TRBJ1-2|.|.|TRBV11-2
TGTGCCAGCAGCTTAGGGCTGGGGGCGCCTGGCTACACCTTC
CASSLGLGAPGYTF
>TRBJ1-5|.|.|TRBV4-1
TGCGCCAGCAGCCTCTTCCCACCGGGAGATGGGATGCAGCCCCAGCATTTT
CASSLFPPGDGMQPQHF
>TRBJ2-3|few|TRBD1|TRBV6-4
TGTGCCAGCAGTGACTCGACAGGGCCAGATACGCAGTATTTT
CASSDSTGPDTQYF
>TRBJ2-2|.|.|TRBV5-1
TGCGCCAGCAGCTTGGCCACCGGGATCTCCGGGGAGCTGTTTTTT
CASSLATGISGELFF
>TRBJ2-7|.|TRBD1|TRBV20-1
TGCAGTGCTAGCCAGACAGGGGAGGCCTACGAGCAGTACTTC
CSASQTGEAYEQYF